Below, 9 T cell receptor beta chains from the same sample are listed, as sequenced in a study of immune heterogeneity within non-small cell lung tumors. Multiplex PCR amplified TCR beta CDR3 with 32 V and 13 J primers. MiXCR was run by TCRdb on the multiplex PCR reads, yielding one entry per CDR3 protein. The repertoire holds 10,000 to 13,000 distinct CDR3 sequences, with 30% as singletons. The template for each sample was 600 ng of genomic DNA, which had been extracted from bulk tumor tissue. During surgery, several far-apart biopsies were obtained from every primary tumor. Samples came from untreated patients having curative surgery for newly diagnosed non-small cell lung cancer. Input material: lung tumor tissue. These receptors came from a woman in her fifties or sixties with non-small cell lung cancer.

The V gene is TRBV4-2, the J gene TRBJ2-1, with 9 bases matching TRBD2. This CDR3 is built from 17 residues. V shed 2 bases, J shed 7 bases, and the junction held 12 bases outside the gene matches. The germline CDR1 and CDR2 sequences are LGHNA and YNFKEQ. The CDR3 reads CASSQLGATSGLNEQFF. Here the CDR3 DNA reads TGTGCCAGCAGCCAATTGGGGGCGACTAGCGGATTAAATGAGCAGTTCTTC.

Of note for this clonotype: The conserved final phenylalanine or tryptophan is absent from the CDR3, which likely points to a read error. The DNA is omitted, as the CDR3 cannot be located on it reliably, and the CDR3 follows TCRdb's listing. The chain combines TRBV20-1 with TRBJ2-3; the table's D call, TRBD2, has no DNA check behind it. Per the germline V gene, CDR1 is DFQATT and CDR2 is SNEGSKA (reference sequence). Including both end residues, the CDR3 is 13 amino acids long. The CDR3 loop reads CSARTTVETVFGP.

By frequency in the sample, this clonotype is medium-sized. This rearrangement joins TRBV20-1 to TRBJ2-1, with TRBD2 identical over 14 bases. With V trimmed by 6 bases and J by 8 bases, 15 bases remained unmatched. CDR3 size: 17 residues. Germline lookup yields CDR1 DFQATT and CDR2 SNEGSKA (reference sequence). As DNA, the CDR3 is TGCAGTGCAATACCTTTGACTAGCGGGAGGGCAAGGGATGAGCAGTTCTTC. Translated, it gives CSAIPLTSGRARDEQFF.

This clonotype was recorded a few times. The chain recombines TRBV18 with TRBJ1-4; no firm D call. Trimming took 1 base from V and 8 from J, leaving 8 bases between them. The CDR3 is 13 amino acids. Germline assignment: CDR1 KGHSH and CDR2 LQKENI. CDR3 amino acids: CASSPLDDEKLFF. CDR3 in DNA: TGTGCCAGCTCACCACTCGACGACGAAAAACTGTTTTTT.

This clonotype came up many times. The J gene is TRBJ2-3, the V gene TRBV7-2; TRBD1 is a possible D gene (6 bases). The germline V gene has CDR1 SGHTA and CDR2 FQGNSA. This CDR3 has 13 amino acids. V lost 5 bases to trimming and J lost 6 bases, with 12 bases between them. DNA of the CDR3: TGTGCCAGCAGCCGACAGGATTTGGATACGCAGTATTTT. Protein product: CASSRQDLDTQYF.

This clonotype was counted once. This may stem from a read error, because a much larger clone lies one nucleotide away. The chain recombines TRBV24-1 with TRBJ2-7; D perhaps matches TRBD2 (5 bases). V gave up 3 bases and J gave up 3 bases, with 11 bases separating them. Per germline, CDR1 KGHDR and CDR2 SFDVKD. The CDR3 is 14 amino acids. The CDR3 here is CATSDGRALYEQYF. CDR3 nucleotide sequence: TGTGCCACCAGTGATGGGCGGGCACTCTACGAGCAGTACTTC.

This clonotype was seen a few times. The V gene is TRBV5-6, the J gene TRBJ1-1, with D uncertain. V lost 4 bases to trimming and J lost 1 base, with 8 bases between them. From germline, CDR1 is SGHDT and CDR2 YYEEEE. The CDR3 is 13 amino acids. In DNA form, the CDR3 reads TGTGCCAGCAGCGTACGACAGAACACTGAAGCTTTCTTT. Its translation is CASSVRQNTEAFF.

The CDR3, as DNA: TGTGCCAGCAGTTTAGCGGTGACAGGGAACACTGAAGCTTTCTTT. This sequence encodes CASSLAVTGNTEAFF. This chain connects TRBV12-3 or TRBV12-4 to TRBJ1-1, with a tentative D call TRBD1 (6 bases). This CDR3 is built from 15 residues. The V and J ends lost 0 bases and 1 base respectively, with 9 bases between them.

For this clonotype: One junction end disagrees with the germline gene, perhaps due to a read error. V usage is TRBV6-1 and J usage is TRBJ1-2, with a possible D match to TRBD1 (6 bases). CDR3 length: 13 amino acids. The germline V gene encodes CDR1 MNHNS and CDR2 SASEGT. The CDR3 region is CASIERGAQGYTF. The DNA for the CDR3 is TGTGCCAGCATTGAACGGGGGGCGCAGGGCTACACCTTC.